The subject of this entry is one T cell receptor (beta chain). Its specificity is not known. Only in-frame clones appear in the TCRdb table, and some are missing; sequencing was by immunoSEQ multiplex PCR. The sample yields about 19,000 clones, about 83% seen once. CDR1 SGHDT and CDR2 YYEEEE come from the germline V gene. The CDR3 contains 13 residues. The germline V and J ends were trimmed by 2 bases and 1 base, with 5 bases remaining between them. The data belong to a study of OX40 agonist ivuxolimab in advanced cancers. The overall study: Aged 23 to 79 with a mean of 60 years, they were about 80% male. Whole-study findings and limits: What antigens the expanded peripheral T cells recognized was never established.

This material consisted of CD4+ or CD8+ T cells sorted from blood, taken in a trial of the OX40 agonist ivuxolimab. The sequence derives from an adult with an advanced solid tumor such as melanoma, head and neck, liver or kidney cancer. The chain has TRBV5-6 and TRBJ2-3; D gene uncertain. This chain's CDR3 is CASSFGGTDTQYF. The CDR3 DNA sequence: TGTGCCAGCAGCTTCGGTGGCACAGATACGCAGTATTTT. The full variable domain, completed using reference TRBV5-6 and TRBJ2-3, is DAGVTQSPTHLIKTRGQQVTLRCSPKSGHDTVSWYQQALGQGPQFIFQYYEEEERQRGNFPDRFSGHQFPNYSSELNVNALLLGDSALYLCASSFGGTDTQYFGPGTRLTVL.